Judged by abundance, the clone carrying this TCR beta chain is medium-sized. No antigen is known for it. Germline values: CDR1 SGHRS, CDR2 YFSETQ. V lost 3 bases and J lost 6, with 25 bases in between. The CDR3 runs 18 residues. These data are taken from a study of T cell responses to AZD1222 COVID-19 vaccine. General study findings and limits: Across the whole spike, CD4 TCRs peaked at regions 160-218 and 743-854. There were repertoire samples only from the period after the peak T cell response. Females outnumbered males among donors, who were mostly white British; clonal diversity was possibly underestimated.

TCRdb's copy holds only in-frame clones and misses some; the assay was immunoSEQ multiplex PCR. The sample includes more than 85,000 clones, 80% to 90% of them seen just once. The rearrangement links TRBV5-1 to TRBJ1-3, with a weak D call TRBD1 (5 bases). The source material was peripheral blood, sampled 28 days after the second AZD1222 dose. This TCR was sampled from an adult who received the AZD1222 COVID-19 vaccine. The CDR3 sequence is CASSSNTIQGFPLNTIYF. The CDR3 nucleotides are TGCGCCAGCAGCTCGAATACAATTCAGGGATTTCCTCTAAACACCATATATTTT.